The rows below give T cell receptor beta chains drawn from one sample of a study of metastatic and nonmetastatic thyroid tumors. Via MiXCR, TCRdb re-called the PCR reads. The table includes approximately 31,000 clones, about 21% detected once. Sequenced sample: blood. The receptors originated from a female donor with papillary thyroid cancer or a benign thyroid nodule (not recorded which). Some clones in this sample may be carry-over from other donors' samples. Each CDR3 is given without its conserved first and last residue. Rows may omit the clone size; those that give it use once, few, many or a size class.

clone size: once; J gene: TRBJ2-7; V gene: TRBV20-1; CDR3 protein: SASGSPYEQY
clone size: -; J gene: TRBJ2-7; V gene: TRBV7-2; CDR3 protein: ASSLAWGEGYEQY
clone size: -; J gene: TRBJ1-1; V gene: TRBV28; CDR3 protein: ASSTQGANTEAF
clone size: -; J gene: TRBJ2-7; V gene: TRBV7-7; CDR3 protein: ASSSYEQY
clone size: many; J gene: TRBJ2-7; V gene: TRBV27; CDR3 protein: ASSFRDTSYEQY
clone size: -; J gene: TRBJ2-6; V gene: TRBV27; CDR3 protein: ASSPGPGVANVLT
clone size: many; J gene: TRBJ2-3; V gene: TRBV7-6; CDR3 protein: ASSLAASGESTDTQY
clone size: few; J gene: TRBJ1-2; V gene: TRBV11-1; CDR3 protein: ASSIIGPGLSYGYT
clone size: -; J gene: TRBJ2-1; V gene: TRBV11-2; CDR3 protein: ASSLTGTRRNEQF
clone size: many; J gene: TRBJ2-7; V gene: TRBV5-1; CDR3 protein: ASSDTGQASSYEQY
clone size: -; J gene: TRBJ2-3; V gene: TRBV20-1; CDR3 protein: SAREAGKGTDTQY
clone size: many; J gene: TRBJ1-1; V gene: TRBV6-1; CDR3 protein: ASRREANTEAF
clone size: once; J gene: TRBJ2-1; V gene: TRBV11-1; CDR3 protein: ASSLDARRGNEQF
clone size: -; J gene: TRBJ1-4; V gene: TRBV5-4; CDR3 protein: ASSRGGGQPNEKLF
clone size: -; J gene: TRBJ2-1; V gene: TRBV20-1; CDR3 protein: SARGASGRDEQF
clone size: many; J gene: TRBJ2-7; V gene: TRBV18; CDR3 protein: ASDAGGGASYEQY
clone size: few; J gene: TRBJ1-2; V gene: TRBV19; CDR3 protein: ASKKSRSGGGYT
clone size: medium-sized; J gene: TRBJ2-3; V gene: TRBV6-2/TRBV6-3; CDR3 protein: ASAVGGASTDTQY
clone size: few; J gene: TRBJ2-3; V gene: TRBV9; CDR3 protein: ASSVLREGGLGTDTQY
clone size: -; J gene: TRBJ2-1; V gene: TRBV5-1; CDR3 protein: ASSGTGTSGRNEQF
clone size: many; J gene: TRBJ2-6; V gene: TRBV11-2; CDR3 protein: ASSFVSGANVLT
clone size: -; J gene: TRBJ2-1; V gene: TRBV5-6; CDR3 protein: ASSFQQGGFLADEQF
clone size: many; J gene: TRBJ2-3; V gene: TRBV20-1; CDR3 protein: SANSGGAQPDTQY
clone size: few; J gene: TRBJ1-3; V gene: TRBV6-5; CDR3 protein: ASSSPSFVQGGGNTIY
clone size: many; J gene: TRBJ2-7; V gene: TRBV20-1; CDR3 protein: SARGANSYEQY
clone size: few; J gene: TRBJ1-2; V gene: TRBV6-1; CDR3 protein: ASRRPGTGANGYT
clone size: few; J gene: TRBJ2-3; V gene: TRBV12-3/TRBV12-4; CDR3 protein: ASSLLKASADTQY
clone size: few; J gene: TRBJ2-5; V gene: TRBV19; CDR3 protein: ASSFQETQY
clone size: -; J gene: TRBJ1-6; V gene: TRBV6-9; CDR3 protein: ASSYSGTGSYNSPLH
clone size: -; J gene: TRBJ2-3; V gene: TRBV30; CDR3 protein: AWTRGGSVTDTQY
clone size: many; J gene: TRBJ1-1; V gene: TRBV6-2/TRBV6-3; CDR3 protein: ASSTTGGSPPSEAF
clone size: -; J gene: TRBJ2-5; V gene: TRBV20-1; CDR3 protein: SARGLAGGVWETQY
clone size: many; J gene: TRBJ1-4; V gene: TRBV7-9; CDR3 protein: ASSLTTSIQGGLF
clone size: many; J gene: TRBJ1-1; V gene: TRBV2; CDR3 protein: ASSLQANTEAF
clone size: medium-sized; J gene: TRBJ2-7; V gene: TRBV12-3/TRBV12-4; CDR3 protein: ASSLYGRGSSYEQY
clone size: -; J gene: TRBJ2-3; V gene: TRBV7-3; CDR3 protein: ASSFGQVTDTQY
clone size: -; J gene: TRBJ2-3; V gene: TRBV19; CDR3 protein: VSSFRSGTDTQY